The 19 T cell receptor beta chains listed next were all sequenced from one sample in a study of cytomegalovirus exposure and HLA in healthy donors. The protocol was immunoSEQ multiplex PCR, while the TCRdb copy is restricted to in-frame clones and leaves out a portion. The sample holds roughly 45,000 clones, 85% to 95% seen once. The sequenced sample consisted of PBMCs. The receptors were gathered from a woman aged 18-29 years in good health and CMV-seropositive.

The chain is built from TRBV7-9 and TRBJ2-1; 7 positions match TRBD2. The CDR3 spans 17 residues. V was clipped by 0 bases and J by 5 bases; unmatched bases: 10. CDR1 SEHNR and CDR2 FQNEAQ come from the germline V gene (reference sequence). The CDR3 loop reads CASSLAMTGRTNNEQFF. The CDR3 bases are TGTGCCAGCAGCTTAGCGATGACCGGGAGGACCAACAATGAGCAGTTCTTC.

The chain combines TRBV19 with TRBJ1-5; perhaps TRBD1 as D (6 bases). V was clipped by 5 bases and J by 3 bases, with 14 bases between them. This CDR3 comprises 15 residues. CDR1 is LNHDA, CDR2 SQIVND, per germline (reference sequence). This CDR3 is CASSHYRVDNQPQHF. CDR3 in DNA: TGTGCCAGTAGTCATTACAGGGTCGACAATCAGCCCCAGCATTTT.

The CDR3 loop reads CASSYSGGQDTQYF. For the CDR3, the DNA is TGTGCCAGCAGTTACTCTGGGGGCCAAGATACGCAGTATTTT. The chain uses TRBV6-5 and TRBJ2-3; a possible D gene is TRBD1 (6 bases). Trimming removed 0 bases from V and 5 bases from J, with 9 bases in between. The length of the CDR3 is 14 residues. Germline CDR1 and CDR2: MNHEY and SVGAGI.

The chain joins TRBV5-1 to TRBJ1-1; tentatively, D is TRBD1 (6 bases). From germline, CDR1 is SGHRS and CDR2 YFSETQ. This CDR3 has 15 amino acids. Trimming cost V 0 bases and J 3 bases, with 12 bases left between them. The CDR3 coding sequence is TGCGCCAGCAGCTTGGCCGGGCAGGGGTACACTGAAGCTTTCTTT. It codes for CASSLAGQGYTEAFF.

The CDR3 DNA reads as TGCGCCAGCAGCTTGGGGAGGGTAGACTATGGCTACACCTTC. Its translation: CASSLGRVDYGYTF. The rearrangement uses TRBV5-1 and TRBJ1-2; D gene ambiguous. The CDR3 is 14 amino acids. Per the germline V gene, CDR1 is SGHRS and CDR2 is YFSETQ. The V and J ends lost 0 bases and 3 bases respectively, with 9 bases between them.

This rearrangement joins TRBV19 to TRBJ2-3; 10 bases agree with TRBD2. This CDR3 comprises 16 residues. V was pared by 2 bases and J by 5 bases, with 7 bases of the junction left unmatched. CDR1 LNHDA and CDR2 SQIVND come from the germline V gene (reference sequence). The CDR3 protein is CASSISGRALGDTQYF. The CDR3 bases are TGTGCCAGTAGTATAAGCGGGAGGGCCCTGGGAGATACGCAGTATTTT.

This clone occurred a few times. This chain uses TRBV7-9 with TRBJ2-7; 10 bases fit TRBD2. Germline CDR1 SEHNR, CDR2 FQNEAQ (reference sequence). This CDR3 has 14 residues. The ends lost 1 base at V and 6 bases at J; junction bases unmatched: 3. The CDR3 bases are TGTGCCAGCAGCTTAGATCTAGCGGGAGCCGAGCAGTACTTC. It specifies CASSLDLAGAEQYF.

The V call is TRBV7-9, the J call TRBJ2-1; 10 positions match TRBD2. Germline V gene data show CDR1 as SEHNR and CDR2 as FQNEAQ (reference sequence). The ends lost 5 bases at V and 1 base at J; junction bases unmatched: 11. This CDR3 has 18 residues. CDR3: CASSNMLASGRSYNEQFF. Here the CDR3 DNA reads TGTGCCAGCAGCAACATGTTGGCTAGCGGGAGATCCTACAATGAGCAGTTCTTC.

This sequence joins TRBV4-1 and TRBJ2-5; 9 positions match TRBD2. The CDR3 consists of 18 residues. V was clipped by 3 bases and J by 2 bases; unmatched bases: 13. The germline V gene encodes CDR1 MGHRA and CDR2 YSYEKL. CDR3 in DNA: TGCGCCAGCAGCCAGGACCCGCCCCGACTAGCGGAGCAAGAGACCCAGTACTTC. Protein sequence: CASSQDPPRLAEQETQYF.

The chain combines TRBV4-1 with TRBJ2-5; TRBD1 agrees at 8 bases. The length of the CDR3 is 13 residues. Germline V gene sequence: CDR1 MGHRA, CDR2 YSYEKL. The J segment lost 3 bases and the V segment lost 10 bases, leaving 7 bases of the junction unmatched. CDR3 residues: CAKRTGYKETQYF. The CDR3, as DNA: TGCGCCAAGAGGACAGGGTACAAAGAGACCCAGTACTTC.

The chain links TRBV15 to TRBJ2-1; 12 positions match TRBD2. V lost 2 bases, J lost 7 bases, and 3 bases stayed unmatched. Germline V lookup: CDR1 LNHNV, CDR2 YYDKDF (reference sequence). This CDR3 region has 15 residues. The CDR3 coding sequence is TGTGCCACCAGCAGACTAGCGGGAGGGCTGAATGAGCAGTTCTTC. Protein sequence: CATSRLAGGLNEQFF. Based on the CDR3 plus reference TRBV15 and TRBJ2-1, the full variable domain is DAMVIQNPRYQVTQFGKPVTLSCSQTLNHNVMYWYQQKSSQAPKLLFHYYDKDFNNEADTPDNFQSRRPNTSFCFLDIRSPGLGDTAMYLCATSRLAGGLNEQFFGPGTRLTVL.

This chain uses TRBV18 with TRBJ2-2; D gene ambiguous. This CDR3 spans 13 amino acids. CDR1 is KGHSH and CDR2 is LQKENI in the germline V gene. The V and J ends lost 3 bases and 6 bases respectively, with 8 bases between them. This CDR3 reads CASSPQAAGELFF. For the CDR3, the DNA is TGTGCCAGCTCACCTCAGGCCGCCGGGGAGCTGTTTTTT.

The chain links TRBV28 to TRBJ1-1; the D gene is possibly TRBD1 (6 bases). Trimming stripped 10 bases from V and 0 bases from J, with 15 bases between. Germline CDR1 and CDR2: MDHEN and SYDVKM. CDR3 length equals 14 residues. DNA of the CDR3: TGTGCCACCGTCGCCGGGGGGCTGAACACTGAAGCTTTCTTT. Its protein is CATVAGGLNTEAFF.

The V call is TRBV4-1, the J call TRBJ2-7; TRBD2 agrees at 12 bases. V lost 4 bases and J lost 3; bases outside the gene matches: 4. Germline V gene data show CDR1 as MGHRA and CDR2 as YSYEKL. The CDR3 covers 15 residues. The CDR3 protein is CASSPSGRALYEQYF. Here the CDR3 DNA reads TGCGCCAGCAGCCCTAGCGGGAGGGCCCTCTACGAGCAGTACTTC.

The chain links TRBV18 to TRBJ2-6; D unclear. Germline CDR1 and CDR2: KGHSH and LQKENI. V lost 4 bases and J lost 0, with 10 bases in between. This CDR3 comprises 16 residues. The CDR3 coding sequence is TGTGCCAGCTCACTAAACAGCCTCTCTGGGGCCAACGTCCTGACTTTC. It codes for CASSLNSLSGANVLTF.

Sample share makes this clone medium-sized. The rearrangement links TRBV9 to TRBJ2-5; TRBD2 is a possible D gene (5 bases). The germline V gene encodes CDR1 SGDLS and CDR2 YYNGEE. Deletions cut 4 bases from V and 4 bases from J, with 11 bases between. CDR3 length equals 13 residues. In nucleotides, the CDR3 is TGTGCCAGCAGCCCTTCCCGGGGAGAGACCCAGTACTTC. Its translation is CASSPSRGETQYF.

The chain couples TRBV5-1 to TRBJ2-1, with 7 bases aligning to TRBD2. This CDR3 comprises 15 residues. Germline loops: CDR1 SGHRS, CDR2 YFSETQ. V trimming: 0 bases; J trimming: 3 bases; junction bases outside the gene matches: 3. This CDR3 reads CASSLETSSYNEQFF. CDR3 sequence (DNA): TGCGCCAGCAGCTTGGAGACTAGCAGCTACAATGAGCAGTTCTTC.

This sequence joins TRBV2 and TRBJ2-5, with 14 bases matching TRBD2. Germline-derived CDR1 and CDR2 are SNHLY and FYNNEI. The junction had 11 bases not matched to a gene; V was cut back by 6 bases and J by 2 bases. The CDR3 has 18 residues. Here the CDR3 reads CASREGTSGSLSQETQYF. CDR3 nucleotide sequence: TGTGCCAGCAGGGAGGGGACTAGCGGGAGCCTTAGTCAAGAGACCCAGTACTTC.

V is TRBV18 and J is TRBJ1-6; 8 nucleotides match TRBD1. The CDR3 consists of 16 residues. Germline V gene sequence: CDR1 KGHSH, CDR2 LQKENI. J gave up 5 bases and V 2 bases, and 5 bases lay outside the gene matches. The CDR3 loop reads CASSPYDRGDNSPLHF. The CDR3 coding sequence is TGTGCCAGCTCACCATACGACAGGGGCGATAATTCACCCCTCCACTTT.